This T cell receptor (beta chain) is drawn from a study of blood T cell repertoires in COVID-19. The wider study: There were acute and convalescent COVID-19 samples, and they came from the United States, Italy and Spain. The cDNA or gDNA used as material had been derived from T cells, B-cell-depleted T cells, or PBMCs.

The CDR3 totals 13 residues. Germline V gene sequence: CDR1 SGHDN, CDR2 FVKESK. Trimming took 3 bases from V and 14 from J, leaving 19 bases between them. Method: immunoSEQ multiplex PCR; TCRdb's copy keeps in-frame clones and lacks some. The sample yields 60,000 to 85,000 clones, roughly nine tenths seen once. The receptor's source is a woman between 45 and 60 years old with COVID-19, enrolled during active disease. This chain uses TRBV14 with TRBJ2-5, with D possibly matching TRBD2 (6 bases). Sequences were obtained from peripheral blood. CDR3 bases: TGTGCCAGCAGCCACGGAGCCGCGGGGAGGACATACTTC. Protein: CASSHGAAGRTYF. The variable domain in full, completed from reference TRBV14 and TRBJ2-5, reads EAGVTQFPSHSVIEKGQTVTLRCDPISGHDNLYWYRRVMGKEIKFLLHFVKESKQDESGMPNNRFLAERTGGTYSTLKVQPAELEDSGVYFCASSHGAAGRTYFGPGTRLLVL.